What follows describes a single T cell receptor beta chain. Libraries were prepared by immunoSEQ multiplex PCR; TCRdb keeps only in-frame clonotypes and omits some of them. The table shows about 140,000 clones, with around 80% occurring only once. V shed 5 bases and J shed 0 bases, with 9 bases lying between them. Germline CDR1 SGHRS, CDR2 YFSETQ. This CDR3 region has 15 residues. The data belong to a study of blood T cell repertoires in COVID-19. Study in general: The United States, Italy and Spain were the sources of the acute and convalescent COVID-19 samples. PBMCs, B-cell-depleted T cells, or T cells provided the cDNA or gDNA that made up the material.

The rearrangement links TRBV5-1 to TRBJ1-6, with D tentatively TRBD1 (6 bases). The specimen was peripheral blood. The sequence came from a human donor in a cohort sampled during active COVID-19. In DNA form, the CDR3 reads TGCGCCAGCAGTGAGACAGGCTCCTATAATTCACCCCTCCACTTT. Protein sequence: CASSETGSYNSPLHF. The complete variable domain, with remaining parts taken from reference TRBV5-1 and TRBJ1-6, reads KAGVTQTPRYLIKTRGQQVTLSCSPISGHRSVSWYQQTPGQGLQFLFEYFSETQRNKGNFPGRFSGRQFSNSRSEMNVSTLELGDSALYLCASSETGSYNSPLHFGNGTRLTVT.